This is a list of T cell receptor beta chains from one sample in a study of cytomegalovirus exposure and HLA in healthy donors. Data came from immunoSEQ multiplex PCR; TCRdb stores just in-frame clones and leaves some out. The table lists around 100,000 clones, with 6.8% in the top ten. Specimen: PBMCs. Source of these receptors: a man aged 35-49 years in good health and CMV-seropositive. Both conserved end residues are part of each CDR3. A D gene is named only where the DNA matches it firmly. Clone size is stated in some rows and not others, as once, few, many or a class when expanded.

TRBJ2-5 | . | TRBV2 | . | TGTGCCAGCAGTGAACCCCGAGACCAGTACTTC | CASSEPRDQYF
TRBJ2-7 | . | TRBV14 | . | TGTGCCAGCAACTTGGGGGGTCGCTCCTACGAGCAGTACTTC | CASNLGGRSYEQYF
TRBJ2-2 | . | TRBV11-3 | . | TGTGCCAGCAGCTTGGGCATCGGACAAAACACCGGGGAGCTGTTTTTT | CASSLGIGQNTGELFF
TRBJ2-6 | . | TRBV18 | . | TGTGCCAGCTCCTTTCGGTTTTCTGGGGCCAACGTCCTGACTTTC | CASSFRFSGANVLTF
TRBJ2-2 | . | TRBV15 | TRBD1 | TGTGCCACCAGCAGGGGGGACCGGGACAGATCGAACACCGGGGAGCTGTTTTTT | CATSRGDRDRSNTGELFF
TRBJ2-7 | . | TRBV7-2 | TRBD2 | TGTGCCAGCAGCCGCTGGGACTATCTTTTGGAGCAGTACTTC | CASSRWDYLLEQYF
TRBJ2-7 | . | TRBV7-6 | TRBD2 | TGTGCCAGCAGCTACCTCGGGACTAGCGGGACCGGCGAGCAGTACTTC | CASSYLGTSGTGEQYF
TRBJ1-2 | . | TRBV9 | . | TGTGCCAGCAGCGGGATTCCGGACCGGAGGGGAGGCTACACCTTC | CASSGIPDRRGGYTF
TRBJ2-5 | . | TRBV29-1 | . | TGCAGCGTTGTAGACCCCGGGGGCGGGCGGGAGTCCCCCCCCGGTGAGACCCAGTACTTC | CSVVDPGGGRESPPGETQYF
TRBJ1-5 | . | TRBV6-1 | TRBD1 | TGTGCCAGCAGTACAGACAGGGTTGCGAATCAGCCCCAGCATTTT | CASSTDRVANQPQHF
TRBJ1-5 | . | TRBV28 | TRBD1 | TGTGCCAGCAGACTTGGACAGGCGAGCTGGGCTCAGCCCCAGCATTTT | CASRLGQASWAQPQHF
TRBJ2-7 | . | TRBV18 | TRBD1 | TGTGCCAGCTCAATGGGACAGTCCTACGAGCAGTACTTC | CASSMGQSYEQYF
TRBJ2-5 | . | TRBV10-1 | . | TGCGCCAGCAGTGATGAGCGGATAGGATCGGGAGAGACCCAGTACTTC | CASSDERIGSGETQYF
TRBJ1-5 | . | TRBV28 | . | TGTGCCAGCAGTTTAGGGGCTGCTTTCTATCAGCCCCAGCATTTT | CASSLGAAFYQPQHF
TRBJ1-2 | . | TRBV28 | TRBD1 | TGTGCCAGCAGTTTAGCGACAGGGCCTGGCTACACCTTC | CASSLATGPGYTF
TRBJ2-4 | . | TRBV28 | TRBD1 | TGTGCCAGCAGCCCAGGGGGTATCAAAAACATTCAGTACTTC | CASSPGGIKNIQYF
TRBJ2-5 | . | TRBV6-1 | TRBD1 | TGTGCCAGCAGTGAAGTGTGGAGGGGACAGGGAGAGACCCAGTACTTC | CASSEVWRGQGETQYF
TRBJ2-7 | . | TRBV11-3 | . | TGTGCCAGCAGCTCCCTCGACAAGCCCTACGAGCAGTACTTC | CASSSLDKPYEQYF
TRBJ2-5 | . | TRBV9 | TRBD2 | TGTGCCAGCAGCTTCGCGGGAGGGGCCCAAGAGACCCAGTACTTC | CASSFAGGAQETQYF
TRBJ2-3 | . | TRBV6-5 | TRBD1 | TGTGCCAGCAGTTATCGGTGGCAGGGGGCAGATACGCAGTATTTT | CASSYRWQGADTQYF
TRBJ1-2 | . | TRBV5-1 | . | TGCGCCAGCAGCTTGGCAGGAGGGTACAACTATGGCTACACCTTC | CASSLAGGYNYGYTF
TRBJ1-5 | . | TRBV6-1 | . | TGTGCCAGCCTCCTCCGTGGGGGGGGGCAGCCCCAGCATTTT | CASLLRGGGQPQHF
TRBJ1-5 | . | TRBV19 | TRBD1 | TGTGCCAGTACAGGGGGAGGACAGCCCCAGCATTTT | CASTGGGQPQHF
TRBJ2-7 | . | TRBV13 | TRBD2 | TGTGCCAGCAGCTTTTCTGAGGCGGGAGATCGAAAGTACTTC | CASSFSEAGDRKYF
TRBJ2-1 | . | TRBV7-2 | . | TGTGCCAGCAGCTCCGTTCAGGTATACAATGAGCAGTTCTTC | CASSSVQVYNEQFF
TRBJ2-5 | . | TRBV11-1 | TRBD2 | TGTGCCAGCAGCCAAAGCGGGAGGCCCAAAGAGACCCAGTACTTC | CASSQSGRPKETQYF
TRBJ1-5 | . | TRBV14 | . | TGTGCCAGCAGCGTACGTACCGGGGAGTCCCAGCATTTT | CASSVRTGESQHF
TRBJ2-5 | . | TRBV7-9 | TRBD1 | TGTGCCAGCAGCTTACCCCGGGACAGGGGTGAAGAGACCCAGTACTTC | CASSLPRDRGEETQYF
TRBJ1-5 | . | TRBV29-1 | TRBD1 | TGCAGCGTTGACCCGCGGGGACAGGGGGTTTACGGCAATCAGCCCCAGCATTTT | CSVDPRGQGVYGNQPQHF
TRBJ2-7 | . | TRBV27 | TRBD1 | TGTGCCAGCAGTTTGACAGGGGCCTACGAGCAGTACTTC | CASSLTGAYEQYF
TRBJ2-3 | medium-sized | TRBV6-4 | . | TGTGCCAGCAGTGGGACTATCACAGATACGCAGTATTTT | CASSGTITDTQYF
TRBJ1-1 | . | TRBV11-2 | . | TGTGCCAGCAGCGGGGGGACTGAAGCTTTCTTT | CASSGGTEAFF
TRBJ2-3 | . | TRBV14 | TRBD2 | TGTGCCAGCAGCCCAAAGCCGGGACTAGTTAGCACAGATACGCAGTATTTT | CASSPKPGLVSTDTQYF